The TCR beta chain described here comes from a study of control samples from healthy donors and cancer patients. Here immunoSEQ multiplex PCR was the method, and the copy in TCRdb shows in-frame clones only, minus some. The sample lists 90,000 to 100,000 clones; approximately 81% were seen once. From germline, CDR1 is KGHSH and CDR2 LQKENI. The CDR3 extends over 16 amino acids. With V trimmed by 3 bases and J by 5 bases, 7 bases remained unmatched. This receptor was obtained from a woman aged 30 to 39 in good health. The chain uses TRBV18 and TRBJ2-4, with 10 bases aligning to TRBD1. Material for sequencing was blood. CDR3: CASSPIPGTGENIQYF. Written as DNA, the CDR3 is TGTGCCAGCTCACCCATCCCCGGGACAGGGGAAAACATTCAGTACTTC.